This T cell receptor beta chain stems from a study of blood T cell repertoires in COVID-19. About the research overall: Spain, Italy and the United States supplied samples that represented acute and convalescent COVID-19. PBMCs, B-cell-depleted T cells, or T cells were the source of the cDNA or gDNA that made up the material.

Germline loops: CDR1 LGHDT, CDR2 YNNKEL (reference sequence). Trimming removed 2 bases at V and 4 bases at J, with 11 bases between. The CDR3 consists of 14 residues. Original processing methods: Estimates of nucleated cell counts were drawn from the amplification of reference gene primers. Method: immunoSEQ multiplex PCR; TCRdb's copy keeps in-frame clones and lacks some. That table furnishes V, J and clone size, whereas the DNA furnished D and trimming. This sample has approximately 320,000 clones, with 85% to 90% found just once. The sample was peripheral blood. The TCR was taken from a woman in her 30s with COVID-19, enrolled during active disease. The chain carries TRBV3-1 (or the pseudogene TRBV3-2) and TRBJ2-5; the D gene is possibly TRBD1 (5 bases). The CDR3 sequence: CASSQNRGGETQYF. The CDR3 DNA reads TGTGCCAGCAGCCAAAATAGGGGCGGAGAGACCCAGTACTTC.